The 32 T cell receptor beta chains below come from one sample, sequenced in a study of beta chain features in type 1 diabetes. Of the isolated RNA, all was reverse transcribed, and so the sequenced material was expressed TCRB transcripts. Repertoires were generated with immunoSEQ multiplex PCR, while TCRdb's copy carries only in-frame clones and drops some. The sample consists of about 170,000 clones, 7.8% of them appearing once. Their antigens are not known. Study results and caveats: Shortening that was moderate but significant affected the TCRB CDR3s of Type 1 diabetes patients in all four CD4+ subsets.

Sequencing input: central memory CD4+ T cells from blood. The receptors come from a middle-aged woman with type 1 diabetes.

This clone was counted between two and nine times. Other DNA sequences in this specimen translate into the identical CDR3. This sequence joins TRBV18 and TRBJ2-7; TRBD1 might be the D (5 bases). V dropped 3 bases and J dropped 5 bases, with 8 bases sitting between them. CDR3 length: 12 residues. Germline-derived CDR1 and CDR2 are KGHSH and LQKENI. CDR3 sequence: CASSPTGDEQYF. In DNA, the CDR3 is TGTGCCAGCTCACCTACAGGAGACGAGCAGTACTTC. Based on the CDR3 plus reference TRBV18 and TRBJ2-7, the full variable domain is NAGVMQNPRHLVRRRGQEARLRCSPMKGHSHVYWYRQLPEEGLKFMVYLQKENIIDESGMPKERFSAEFPKEGPSILRIQQVVRGDSAAYFCASSPTGDEQYFGPGTRLTVT.

Many counts were recorded for this clone. The rearrangement uses TRBV27 and TRBJ1-2, with D maybe TRBD1 (5 bases). Germline V gene data show CDR1 as MNHEY and CDR2 as SMNVEV (reference sequence). Trimming took 7 bases from V and 8 from J, leaving 17 bases between them. The CDR3 loop spans 13 amino acids. The CDR3 protein is CASTGTPRAGYTF. CDR3 in DNA: TGTGCCAGCACCGGGACTCCCCGTGCGGGCTACACCTTC.

This clone was seen a few times. The chain recombines TRBV28 with TRBJ1-4, with unresolved D. Germline V CDR1 and CDR2: MDHEN, SYDVKM. The CDR3 runs to 13 residues. Between the trimmed V and J ends, which lost 7 bases and 0 bases, there was a span of 6 bases. The CDR3 DNA reads TGTGCCAGCAAGGGAGCAACTAATGAAAAACTGTTTTTT. This gives the protein CASKGATNEKLFF.

The chain couples TRBV19 to TRBJ1-2; tentative D call: TRBD1 (5 bases). V shed 10 bases and J shed 1 base, with 13 bases lying between them. Looked up from germline, CDR1 is LNHDA and CDR2 is SQIVND (reference sequence). The CDR3 runs to 13 residues. CDR3 region: CANLPGVNYGYTF. CDR3 DNA sequence: TGTGCCAACCTCCCGGGGGTTAACTATGGCTACACCTTC.

The V call is TRBV7-6, the J call TRBJ1-3; 8 bases are a match to TRBD1. The J segment lost 3 bases and the V segment lost 5 bases, leaving 6 bases of the junction unmatched. Germline V gene data show CDR1 as SGHVS and CDR2 as FNYEAQ. The CDR3 consists of 15 residues. The CDR3 loop is CASSPDRGNGNTIYF. CDR3 DNA sequence: TGTGCCAGCAGCCCAGACAGGGGAAATGGAAACACCATATATTTT.

Ten or more counts support this clone. The V call is TRBV15, the J call TRBJ2-1, with 10 positions matching TRBD2. Germline CDR1 reads LNHNV; CDR2 reads YYDKDF (reference sequence). The CDR3 length is 16 residues. With 0 bases clipped from V and 3 bases from J, the junction kept 2 bases outside the gene matches. The CDR3 nucleotides read TGTGCCACCAGCAGAGAACGGACTAGCGGCTACAATGAGCAGTTCTTC. This translates into CATSRERTSGYNEQFF.

This clone was observed a few times. The chain is built from TRBV18 and TRBJ2-2; a weak D match, TRBD2 (5 bases). The CDR3 spans 17 residues. The germline V and J ends were trimmed by 3 bases and 4 bases, with 18 bases remaining between them. CDR1 and CDR2 (germline): KGHSH, LQKENI. This CDR3 reads CASSPLLGRESTGELFF. CDR3 nucleotide sequence: TGTGCCAGCTCACCCCTTCTTGGACGGGAATCCACCGGGGAGCTGTTTTTT.

The sample holds a few counts of this clone. The rearrangement links TRBV29-1 to TRBJ2-7, with D perhaps matching TRBD2 (5 bases). The germline gives CDR1 SQVTM, CDR2 ANQGSEA. With 2 bases removed from V and 2 bases from J, the gap between germline ends came to 10 bases. There are 13 residues in the CDR3. The CDR3, as DNA: TGCAGCGTTGAACGACTACCTACCTACGAGCAGTACTTC. Its translation is CSVERLPTYEQYF.

At least ten counts were recorded for this clone. The chain recombines TRBV4-3 with TRBJ2-3; D possibly corresponds to TRBD2 (6 bases). The CDR3 extends over 15 amino acids. Germline V gene lookup returns CDR1 LGHNA and CDR2 YSLEER. V lost 0 bases and J 2 bases, leaving 9 bases between the germline ends. This CDR3 is CASSQDGRNTDTQYF. CDR3 in DNA: TGCGCCAGCAGCCAAGATGGGAGGAACACAGATACGCAGTATTTT.

The rearrangement joins TRBV6-4 to TRBJ2-1; no reliable D call. The CDR3 extends over 13 amino acids. Germline V gene sequence: CDR1 MRHNA, CDR2 SNTAGT. The V end lost 0 bases, the J end lost 8 bases, and 8 bases lay between the germline ends. The CDR3 is CASSDSLGDEQFF. The CDR3 DNA reads TGTGCCAGCAGTGACTCGCTAGGTGATGAGCAGTTCTTC.

This clone was seen a handful of times. The J gene is TRBJ1-5, the V gene TRBV7-8; D is unresolved. Trimming removed 2 bases from V and 7 bases from J, with 9 bases in between. The CDR3 loop spans 13 amino acids. Germline values: CDR1 SGHVS, CDR2 FQNEAQ. The CDR3 DNA follows: TGTGCCAGCAGCTTACAAGCAGGCCAGCCCCAGCATTTT. Translating gives CASSLQAGQPQHF.

The V gene is TRBV6-5, the J gene TRBJ2-1; 10 bases agree with TRBD2. Germline loops: CDR1 MNHEY, CDR2 SVGAGI. The CDR3 spans 12 residues. Trimming at V came to 6 bases and at J to 12 bases, leaving 5 bases not matched to a gene. CDR3 in amino acids: CASSKTSGLQFF. In DNA form, the CDR3 reads TGTGCCAGCAGCAAGACTAGCGGGCTGCAGTTCTTC.

The chain employs TRBV9 and TRBJ2-3; maybe TRBD2 (6 bases). Germline V gene sequence: CDR1 SGDLS, CDR2 YYNGEE. Trimming removed 1 base at V and 6 bases at J, with 12 bases between. The CDR3 is 14 amino acids. In nucleotides, the CDR3 is TGTGCCAGCAGCGTAAGTGGGAGGCAGGATACGCAGTATTTT. Translated, it gives CASSVSGRQDTQYF.

With respect to this clone: Additional DNA sequences in this sample encode the identical CDR3. This chain joins TRBV6-6 and TRBJ2-1, with 8 bases aligning to TRBD1. Per the germline V gene, CDR1 is MNHNY and CDR2 is SVGAGI (reference sequence). Unmatched junction bases numbered 6, after V lost 4 bases and J lost 7 bases. The CDR3 runs 14 residues. This CDR3 reads CASSLDRERNEQFF. The CDR3 DNA is TGTGCCAGCAGTTTGGACAGGGAGCGAAATGAGCAGTTCTTC.

The chain uses TRBV5-1 and TRBJ1-4, with TRBD1 matching over 8 bases. Trimming removed 4 bases from V and 8 bases from J; junction bases left unmatched: 10. This CDR3 region has 15 residues. Per the germline V gene, CDR1 is SGHRS and CDR2 is YFSETQ. The CDR3 loop reads CASSPGQGGVEKLFF. The DNA of the CDR3 is TGCGCCAGCAGCCCTGGACAGGGCGGTGTAGAAAAACTGTTTTTT.

In this sample, this clone turned up a few times. The chain uses TRBV6-1 and TRBJ2-7; D is uncertain. CDR1 is MNHNS, CDR2 SASEGT, per germline. V shed 2 bases and J shed 3 bases, with 11 bases lying between them. The CDR3 length is 14 residues. The CDR3 protein is CASSETWSNYEQYF. The CDR3 DNA is TGTGCCAGCAGTGAAACTTGGTCCAACTACGAGCAGTACTTC.

This clone was picked up a small number of times. The rearrangement uses TRBV27 and TRBJ2-7, with 7 bases identical to TRBD1. Germline CDR1 is MNHEY and CDR2 is SMNVEV (reference sequence). The V and J ends lost 3 bases and 4 bases, in that order; junction bases with no gene match: 12. The CDR3 loop spans 16 amino acids. CDR3 in DNA: TGTGCCAGCAGTTTCTTGACAGGGCTGGCGACTTACGAGCAGTACTTC. Translated: CASSFLTGLATYEQYF.

There are a few counts of this clone. This rearrangement joins TRBV28 to TRBJ2-4; TRBD1 aligns across 7 bases. This CDR3 comprises 13 residues. From germline, CDR1 is MDHEN and CDR2 SYDVKM. The junction had 2 bases not matched to a gene; V was cut back by 2 bases and J by 7 bases. CDR3 sequence (DNA): TGTGCCAGCAGTTTACAACAGGGGAACATTCAGTACTTC. This translates into CASSLQQGNIQYF.

This chain connects TRBV30 to TRBJ2-5; D call uncertain. With 4 bases removed from V and 2 bases from J, the gap between germline ends came to 5 bases. CDR1 and CDR2 from the germline V gene are GTSNPN and SVGIG (reference sequence). This CDR3 region has 11 residues. The CDR3 region is CAWTSQETQYF. CDR3 sequence (DNA): TGTGCCTGGACTTCTCAAGAGACCCAGTACTTC.

This clone was observed many times. The V gene is TRBV21-1, the J gene TRBJ1-3; the table's D call, TRBD1, was not checked against the DNA. TRBV21-1 is assigned pseudogene status. This CDR3 contains 10 residues. CDR3 in DNA: TGTGCCAGCATCCAAAACACCATATATTTT. Amino acids: CASIQNTIYF.

This chain joins TRBV7-8 and TRBJ1-1; weak D call: TRBD1 (5 bases). This CDR3 has 14 amino acids. Trimming shortened V by 1 base and J by 5 bases, and 11 bases separated the two germline ends. CDR1 SGHVS and CDR2 FQNEAQ come from the germline V gene. This chain's CDR3 is CASSLDLGVTEAFF. The CDR3, as DNA: TGTGCCAGCAGCTTAGACTTAGGGGTAACTGAAGCTTTCTTT.

The table lists this clone with a few counts. This sequence joins TRBV30 and TRBJ2-1; 7 bases are shared with TRBD2. V trimming: 4 bases; J trimming: 2 bases; junction bases outside the gene matches: 20. The CDR3 is made up of 19 amino acids. Germline values: CDR1 GTSNPN, CDR2 SVGIG (reference sequence). The CDR3 is CAWTTTGTTPGVAYNEQFF. In DNA, the CDR3 is TGTGCCTGGACTACGACCGGGACTACCCCGGGAGTCGCCTACAATGAGCAGTTCTTC.

In its sample, this clone was seen a few times. The CDR3 sequence is CASTSGGIRQGQPQHF. DNA of the CDR3: TGTGCCAGTACGTCAGGGGGCATTCGTCAAGGGCAGCCCCAGCATTTT. V usage is TRBV19 and J usage is TRBJ1-5; 8 bases line up with TRBD1. The CDR3 contains 16 residues. J was trimmed by 7 bases and V by 7 bases; bases with no gene match: 15. Germline loops: CDR1 LNHDA, CDR2 SQIVND (reference sequence).

This clone has only a few counts. The V call is TRBV11-2, the J call TRBJ2-7; D is unresolved. The CDR3 is 11 residues long. Between the trimmed V and J ends, which lost 5 bases and 3 bases, there was a span of 5 bases. Germline CDR1 is SGHAT and CDR2 is FQNNGV. This chain's CDR3 is CASSAYYEQYF. CDR3 DNA sequence: TGTGCCAGCAGCGCGTACTACGAGCAGTACTTC.

The V call is TRBV5-1, the J call TRBJ2-5, with a tentative D call TRBD1 (6 bases). The germline gives CDR1 SGHRS, CDR2 YFSETQ. The CDR3 contains 16 residues. V was cut by 4 bases and J by 10 bases, with 26 bases left in between. The CDR3 region has the DNA TGCGCCAGCAGCCCGGACAGCTACACCTTAGTAAGAGGCCAGTACTTC. It encodes CASSPDSYTLVRGQYF.

Worth noting for this clone: Other DNA sequences in this sample translate to the same CDR3. This chain connects TRBV11-3 to TRBJ2-3; D ambiguous. V lost 6 bases and J 1 base, leaving 8 bases between the germline ends. Germline V gene sequence: CDR1 SGHNT, CDR2 YENEEA. The CDR3 is 13 amino acids. This CDR3 reads CASSLSRTDTQYF. The CDR3, as DNA: TGTGCCAGCAGTCTATCCCGCACAGATACGCAGTATTTT.

The V and J genes are TRBV28 and TRBJ2-7, with TRBD1 matching 8 bases. Trimming at V came to 5 bases and at J to 0 bases, leaving 3 bases not matched to a gene. This CDR3 comprises 14 residues. Germline assignment: CDR1 MDHEN and CDR2 SYDVKM. For the CDR3, the DNA is TGTGCCAGCAGTCGGACAGGGCTCTCCTACGAGCAGTACTTC. Its translation: CASSRTGLSYEQYF.

In its sample, this clone was seen a few times. The chain has TRBV6-5 and TRBJ1-1, with a weak D call TRBD1 (5 bases). CDR1 is MNHEY, CDR2 SVGAGI, per germline. V was pared by 0 bases and J by 6 bases, with 11 bases between. CDR3 length: 14 residues. The CDR3 here is CASSYSGRAAEAFF. As DNA, the CDR3 is TGTGCCAGCAGTTACTCGGGCAGGGCGGCTGAAGCTTTCTTT.

This clone was counted a few times. This rearrangement joins TRBV18 to TRBJ1-4, with D perhaps matching TRBD1 (6 bases). The CDR3 length is 15 residues. V was clipped by 9 bases and J by 6 bases, with 20 bases between them. Germline-derived CDR1 and CDR2 are KGHSH and LQKENI. CDR3 nucleotides: TGTGCCAGTAAGGTGCTACAGGGCCTGGATGAAAAACTGTTTTTT. Translating gives CASKVLQGLDEKLFF.

About this clone: Distinct nucleotide sequences in the sample also encode this CDR3. The chain couples TRBV18 to TRBJ1-1, with D possibly matching TRBD1 (5 bases). Trimming left V 3 bases short and J 0 bases short, with 8 bases between. The CDR3 has 14 residues. The V gene's germline CDR1 is KGHSH and CDR2 LQKENI. CDR3: CASSPRQMNTEAFF. Written as DNA, the CDR3 is TGTGCCAGCTCACCTAGACAGATGAACACTGAAGCTTTCTTT.

The CDR3 is CASSVGDRRTGELFF. The CDR3 DNA sequence: TGTGCCAGCAGCGTCGGGGACAGACGGACCGGGGAGCTGTTTTTT. The gene calls are TRBV9 and TRBJ2-2; 7 bases align to TRBD1. Looked up from germline, CDR1 is SGDLS and CDR2 is YYNGEE. The J segment lost 5 bases and the V segment lost 2 bases, leaving 6 bases of the junction unmatched. The CDR3 covers 15 residues.

This clone has more than one count but fewer than ten. The gene calls are TRBV5-6 and TRBJ2-5; 7 bases fit TRBD1. CDR3 length: 17 residues. CDR1 and CDR2 (germline): SGHDT, YYEEEE. J gave up 3 bases and V 0 bases, and 11 bases lay outside the gene matches. The CDR3 protein is CASSLGSGDRVKETQYF. CDR3 bases: TGTGCCAGCAGCTTGGGGTCTGGTGACAGGGTGAAAGAGACCCAGTACTTC.